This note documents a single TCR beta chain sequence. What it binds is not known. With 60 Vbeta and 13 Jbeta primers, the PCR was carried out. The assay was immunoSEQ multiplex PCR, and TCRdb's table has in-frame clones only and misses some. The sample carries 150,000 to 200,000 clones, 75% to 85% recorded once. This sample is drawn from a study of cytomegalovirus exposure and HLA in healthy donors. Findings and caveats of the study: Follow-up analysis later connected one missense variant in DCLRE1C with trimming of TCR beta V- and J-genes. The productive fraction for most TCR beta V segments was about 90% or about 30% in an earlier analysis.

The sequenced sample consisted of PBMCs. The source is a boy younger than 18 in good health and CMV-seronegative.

CDR3 sequence: CASSQERPGGVGQPQHF. As DNA, the CDR3 is TGCGCCAGCAGCCAAGAGCGACCCGGGGGAGTGGGTCAGCCCCAGCATTTT. This chain uses TRBV4-3 with TRBJ1-5, with a weak D call TRBD1 (5 bases). The CDR3 contains 17 residues. The germline V gene encodes CDR1 LGHNA and CDR2 YSLEER. Between the trimmed V and J ends, which lost 0 bases and 6 bases, there was a span of 18 bases.